A single sample is the source of the 3 T cell receptor beta chains below, sequenced in a study of T cell changes during pregnancy in multiple sclerosis. Clones were read by immunoSEQ multiplex PCR, and TCRdb kept only the in-frame ones, dropping some. This table holds approximately 93,000 clones, 91% found once. The sequencing here drew on peripheral blood, taken before pregnancy. The receptors originated from a female donor with multiple sclerosis, enrolled in a pregnancy study.

This chain uses TRBV9 with TRBJ2-3; 9 bases line up with TRBD2. Trimming took 2 bases from V and 3 from J; bases not matched to a gene: 10. The germline V gene has CDR1 SGDLS and CDR2 YYNGEE. The CDR3 runs 17 residues. In DNA, the CDR3 is TGTGCCAGCAGCGTGGGGAGCGGCGGGGGGGCGACAGATACGCAGTATTTT. It encodes CASSVGSGGGATDTQYF.

This clone was detected only once. The sample holds other DNA sequences that translate to the same CDR3. The chain uses TRBV18 and TRBJ2-7; the D gene is possibly TRBD1 (5 bases). The CDR3 spans 14 residues. The ends were cut back, 2 bases at V and 2 bases at J, with 10 bases in the middle. Germline lookup yields CDR1 KGHSH and CDR2 LQKENI. CDR3 amino acids: CASSPGQGTYEQYF. CDR3 in DNA: TGTGCCAGCTCACCAGGGCAGGGTACCTACGAGCAGTACTTC.

The chain is built from TRBV7-2 and TRBJ1-1; the D gene is possibly TRBD1 (5 bases). CDR1 is SGHTA, CDR2 FQGNSA, per germline. The CDR3 covers 13 residues. Trimming stripped 2 bases from V and 1 base from J, with 5 bases between. The CDR3 region has the DNA TGTGCCAGCAGCTTAAGGGGGAACACTGAAGCTTTCTTT. Translation gives CASSLRGNTEAFF.